The 14 T cell receptor beta chains below all came from one sample that was sequenced in a study of shared clonotypes between healthy human individuals. Only in-frame clones appear in the TCRdb table, and some are missing; sequencing was by immunoSEQ multiplex PCR. The table shows roughly 2,500,000 clones, with roughly 93% occurring only once. Sequencing was carried out using naive CD4+ T cells from PBMCs. Subset meaning: CD45RA+ positively selected. The receptors were sampled from a man aged 18 to 35 in good health. Some clones in this sample may be carry-over from other donors' samples.

This chain links TRBV5-4 with TRBJ2-5; the D gene could be TRBD1 or TRBD2 (5 bases each). The CDR3 is 16 amino acids. Germline lookup yields CDR1 SGHNT and CDR2 YYREEE (reference sequence). The V and J ends lost 2 bases and 5 bases respectively, with 19 bases between them. The CDR3 region has the DNA TGTGCCAGCAGCTTCGTAGGGACCGCGGCTGACGAGACCCAGTACTTC. Encoded protein: CASSFVGTAADETQYF.

This rearrangement joins TRBV6-5 to TRBJ2-3; 9 nucleotides line up with TRBD2. V dropped 6 bases and J dropped 4; count of bases not matched to a gene: 8. The germline gives CDR1 MNHEY, CDR2 SVGAGI. CDR3 length equals 15 residues. DNA of the CDR3: TGTGCCAGCAGAGCCCCGGGACTAGCCGCAGATACGCAGTATTTT. Translated: CASRAPGLAADTQYF.

The J gene is TRBJ2-6, the V gene TRBV6-6; D remains ambiguous. Germline V gene lookup returns CDR1 MNHNY and CDR2 SVGAGI (reference sequence). Trimming removed 6 bases from V and 1 base from J, with 4 bases in between. The CDR3 contains 13 residues. The CDR3 sequence: CASSQSGANVLTF. In DNA, the CDR3 is TGTGCCAGCAGCCAATCTGGGGCCAACGTCCTGACTTTC.

V gene TRBV11-1 combines with J gene TRBJ2-5, with 8 bases matching TRBD2. The germline V gene has CDR1 SGHAT and CDR2 FQDESV (reference sequence). V dropped 3 bases and J dropped 3; count of bases not matched to a gene: 9. CDR3 length equals 16 residues. The CDR3 DNA reads TGTGCCAGCAGCTTGGGGACCCTTAGCGGGAAAGAGACCCAGTACTTC. Translated, it gives CASSLGTLSGKETQYF.

Concerning this clone: Distinct nucleotide sequences in the sample also encode this CDR3. The chain employs TRBV7-3 and TRBJ2-3; D is unclear. Between the trimmed V and J ends, which lost 5 bases and 6 bases, there was a span of 9 bases. Per germline, CDR1 SGHTA and CDR2 FQGTGA. CDR3 length: 12 residues. The CDR3 sequence is CASSLNLDTQYF. CDR3 nucleotides: TGTGCCAGCAGCCTCAATCTGGATACGCAGTATTTT.

This chain links TRBV11-3 with TRBJ2-1; 7 bases fit TRBD1. This CDR3 contains 14 residues. Per the germline V gene, CDR1 is SGHNT and CDR2 is YENEEA. Trimming at V came to 4 bases and at J to 4 bases, leaving 4 bases not matched to a gene. DNA for the CDR3: TGTGCCAGCAGCTACGGGACAGTTTACAATGAGCAGTTCTTC. Its protein product is CASSYGTVYNEQFF.

The chain recombines TRBV9 with TRBJ2-6, with D maybe TRBD1 (5 bases). The CDR3 extends over 15 amino acids. Looked up from germline, CDR1 is SGDLS and CDR2 is YYNGEE. Deletions cut 8 bases from V and 0 bases from J, with 12 bases between. CDR3 DNA: TGTGCCAGTGACAGTGGAATCTCTGGGGCCAACGTCCTGACTTTC. Its translation is CASDSGISGANVLTF.

This sequence joins TRBV14 and TRBJ2-1; D is ambiguous. Germline-derived CDR1 and CDR2 are SGHDN and FVKESK. The CDR3 totals 15 residues. Trimming removed 1 base at V and 3 bases at J, with 10 bases between. The CDR3 DNA is TGTGCCAGCAGCCAAGGGGGTACTAACTACAATGAGCAGTTCTTC. This sequence encodes CASSQGGTNYNEQFF.

The chain couples TRBV5-6 to TRBJ2-1, with 7 bases fitting TRBD1. V was clipped by 4 bases and J by 9 bases; unmatched bases: 7. The CDR3 totals 13 residues. The germline V gene encodes CDR1 SGHDT and CDR2 YYEEEE. CDR3 in DNA: TGTGCCAGCAGCCGCCGGGCAGGGGGTGAGCAGTTCTTC. Amino acids: CASSRRAGGEQFF.

V usage is TRBV5-8 and J usage is TRBJ2-5; no reliable D call. This CDR3 spans 15 amino acids. Germline V gene sequence: CDR1 SGHTS, CDR2 YDEGEE. Trimming removed 4 bases at V and 2 bases at J, with 15 bases between. The CDR3 sequence: CASSLGLGRQETQYF. The CDR3 region has the DNA TGTGCCAGCAGCCTCGGGTTGGGCAGGCAAGAGACCCAGTACTTC.

This rearrangement joins TRBV6-5 to TRBJ2-7; D is ambiguous. V gave up 6 bases and J gave up 1 base, with 16 bases separating them. This CDR3 has 15 amino acids. Germline V gene lookup returns CDR1 MNHEY and CDR2 SVGAGI. The CDR3 sequence is CASRNLMGRSYEQYF. For the CDR3, the DNA is TGTGCCAGCAGGAACCTTATGGGCAGATCCTACGAGCAGTACTTC.

This chain links TRBV6-1 with TRBJ2-1, with D tentatively TRBD2 (6 bases). The CDR3 covers 15 residues. Trimming removed 6 bases from V and 7 bases from J, with 19 bases in between. Germline values: CDR1 MNHNS, CDR2 SASEGT. The CDR3 DNA is TGTGCCAGCAGGCCCGGGACTCTGACACGAAATGAGCAGTTCTTC. It translates to CASRPGTLTRNEQFF.

Comments on this clone: The same CDR3 is also encoded by other DNA sequences in this sample. The chain uses TRBV28 and TRBJ1-2; D is undetermined. V dropped 1 base and J dropped 2 bases, with 8 bases sitting between them. There are 14 residues in the CDR3. From germline, CDR1 is MDHEN and CDR2 SYDVKM. The CDR3 nucleotides are TGTGCCAGCAGTTTATCTGCCGGGAACTATGGCTACACCTTC. Translation: CASSLSAGNYGYTF.

The chain couples TRBV7-9 to TRBJ2-7; no clear D gene. This CDR3 contains 14 residues. V lost 2 bases and J 0 bases, leaving 8 bases between the germline ends. Looked up from germline, CDR1 is SEHNR and CDR2 is FQNEAQ (reference sequence). The CDR3 sequence is CASSLFPHSYEQYF. CDR3 nucleotide sequence: TGTGCCAGCAGCTTATTTCCACACTCCTACGAGCAGTACTTC. Filled out from reference TRBV7-9 and TRBJ2-7, the complete variable domain reads DTGVSQNPRHKITKRGQNVTFRCDPISEHNRLYWYRQTLGQGPEFLTYFQNEAQLEKSRLLSDRFSAERPKGSFSTLEIQRTEQGDSAMYLCASSLFPHSYEQYFGPGTRLTVT.